This T cell receptor (beta chain) was identified in a study of graft-versus-host responses after intestinal transplantation. Study observations and caveats: GvH clones surfaced in recipient marrow, some emerging earlier in ileum or blood.

Sequenced by immunoSEQ multiplex PCR; TCRdb stores in-frame clones only, minus some. Here the sample spans about 88,000 clones, under 95% being singletons. About this clone itself: Antigen specificity is unknown.

The germline CDR1 and CDR2 sequences are SGHRS and YFSETQ. The trim removed 2 bases at V and 7 bases at J, leaving 10 bases unmatched. This CDR3 comprises 15 residues. The clonotype comes from a human donor who was the organ donor for an intestinal transplant. J is TRBJ2-7 and V is TRBV5-1; 9 bases fit TRBD2. The sequencing here drew on unstimulated CD4+ T cells sorted from spleen or lymph node cells, taken before transplant. In nucleotides, the CDR3 is TGCGCCAGCAGCTTACCTAGCGGGGCCGCGTGGGAGCAGTACTTC. Translating gives CASSLPSGAAWEQYF.